The 2 T cell receptor beta chains in this list originate from one sample, sequenced in a study of early T cells in non-severe SARS-CoV-2 infection. TCRdb called the 5' RACE reads again in MiXCR, with one record for every CDR3 protein. The data hold over 35,000 distinct CDR3 sequences, with 6% to 7% observed a single time. The sequencing used whole blood, collected at baseline. Receptors originate from an adult who was a healthcare worker with PCR-confirmed SARS-CoV-2 infection or an uninfected control (not recorded which).

The V and J genes are TRBV15 and TRBJ1-3; D is perhaps TRBD1 (5 bases). CDR1 and CDR2 (germline): LNHNV, YYDKDF (reference sequence). With 7 bases removed from V and 4 bases from J, the gap between germline ends came to 11 bases. The CDR3 spans 13 residues. The CDR3 sequence is CATNDGAGNTIYF. CDR3 bases: TGTGCCACCAACGACGGGGCCGGAAACACCATATATTTT. The whole variable domain, remainder taken from reference TRBV15 and TRBJ1-3, is DAMVIQNPRYQVTQFGKPVTLSCSQTLNHNVMYWYQQKSSQAPKLLFHYYDKDFNNEADTPDNFQSRRPNTSFCFLDIRSPGLGDTAMYLCATNDGAGNTIYFGEGSWLTVV.

A few counts support this clonotype. The chain recombines TRBV6-1 with TRBJ1-1; D not certain. V was cut by 0 bases and J by 5 bases, with 7 bases left in between. The CDR3 consists of 13 residues. Looked up from germline, CDR1 is MNHNS and CDR2 is SASEGT. CDR3 nucleotide sequence: TGTGCCAGCAGTGAAGCAGGGAGAACTGAAGCTTTCTTT. Translating gives CASSEAGRTEAFF.